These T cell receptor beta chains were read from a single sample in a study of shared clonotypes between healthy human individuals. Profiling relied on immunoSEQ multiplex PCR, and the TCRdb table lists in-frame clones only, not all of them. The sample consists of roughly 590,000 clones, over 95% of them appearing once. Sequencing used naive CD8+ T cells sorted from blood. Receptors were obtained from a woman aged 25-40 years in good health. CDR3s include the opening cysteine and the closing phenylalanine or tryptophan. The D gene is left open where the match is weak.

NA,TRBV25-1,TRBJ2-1,CASSEITPPNEQFF
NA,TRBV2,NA,CASIDKINYEQYF
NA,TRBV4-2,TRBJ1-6,CASSQNQGYNSPLHF
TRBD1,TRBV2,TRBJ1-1,CASRTGGAITEAFF
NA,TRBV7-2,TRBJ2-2,CASSLSNTGELFF
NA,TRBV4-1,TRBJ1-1,CASSPGRRNTEAFF
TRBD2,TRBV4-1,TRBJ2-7,CASSPGVAGTYEQYF
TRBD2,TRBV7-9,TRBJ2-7,CASSSTLAGGEVEQYF
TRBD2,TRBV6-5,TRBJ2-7,CASSYSWTSGSYEQYF
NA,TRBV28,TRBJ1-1,CASSFPGENTEAFF
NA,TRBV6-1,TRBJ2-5,CASSDRVPVGETQYF
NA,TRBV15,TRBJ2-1,CATSVLGDEQFF
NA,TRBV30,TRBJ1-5,CAWTQSPGVNQPQHF
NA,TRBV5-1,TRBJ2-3,CASSLDIGTQYF
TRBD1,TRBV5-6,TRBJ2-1,CASSGLPTGSNEQFF
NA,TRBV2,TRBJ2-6,CASSPKQAYGANVLTF
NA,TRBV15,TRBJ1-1,CATSRGPRPTEAFF
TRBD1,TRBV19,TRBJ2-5,CASRQDRDQETQYF
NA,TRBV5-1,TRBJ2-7,CASSLESAIEQYF
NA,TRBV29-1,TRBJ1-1,CSALGNWGRTEAFF
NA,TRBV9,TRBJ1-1,CASSGNTAPYTEAFF
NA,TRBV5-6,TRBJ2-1,CASSLVWDEQFF
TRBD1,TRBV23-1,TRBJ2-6,CASSQSIIRRTGGSGANVLTF
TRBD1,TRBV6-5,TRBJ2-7,CASSTSGQDYEQYF
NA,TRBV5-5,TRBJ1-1,CASSNDSPVAFF
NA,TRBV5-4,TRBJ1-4,CASSSGWNEKLFF
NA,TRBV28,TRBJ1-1,CASSFSEFTEAFF
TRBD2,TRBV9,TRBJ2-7,CASSSSGISYEQYF
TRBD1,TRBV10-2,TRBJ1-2,CASTSTGDNYGYTF